This TCR beta chain was recovered during a study of shared clonotypes between healthy human individuals. In the study overall: The study used three CD4 naive, three CD4 memory, two CD8 naive and one CD8 memory plate per donor.

The method was immunoSEQ multiplex PCR; TCRdb's version includes in-frame clones alone and lacks a portion of them. The table lists hundreds of thousands of clones, about three quarters of them singletons. The sequencing input was memory CD4+ T cells sorted from blood. This sample's subset: CD45RA-negative fraction. The TCR sequence derives from a woman in her twenties or thirties in good health.

The CDR3 loop is CASSYSASGISYEQYF. DNA of the CDR3: TGTGCCAGCAGTTACTCGGCTAGCGGGATCTCCTACGAGCAGTACTTC. The V gene is TRBV6-5, the J gene TRBJ2-7; TRBD2 matches at 9 bases. The germline gives CDR1 MNHEY, CDR2 SVGAGI. Unmatched junction bases numbered 3, after V lost 0 bases and J lost 0 bases. CDR3 size: 16 residues.